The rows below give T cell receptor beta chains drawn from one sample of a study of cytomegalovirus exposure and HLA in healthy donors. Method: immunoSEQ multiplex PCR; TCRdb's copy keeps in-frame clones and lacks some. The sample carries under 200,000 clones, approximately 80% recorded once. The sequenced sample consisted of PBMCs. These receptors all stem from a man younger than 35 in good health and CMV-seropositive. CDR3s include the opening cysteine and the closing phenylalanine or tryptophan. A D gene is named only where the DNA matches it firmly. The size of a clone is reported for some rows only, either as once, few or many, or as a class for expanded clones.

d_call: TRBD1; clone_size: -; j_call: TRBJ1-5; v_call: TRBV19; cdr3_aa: CASSPGQGGQPQHF; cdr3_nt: TGTGCCAGTAGCCCAGGACAGGGCGGTCAGCCCCAGCATTTT
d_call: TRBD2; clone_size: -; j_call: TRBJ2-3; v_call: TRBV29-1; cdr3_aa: CSVEEAGIGTDTQYF; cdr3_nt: TGCAGCGTTGAGGAAGCGGGGATAGGTACAGATACGCAGTATTTT
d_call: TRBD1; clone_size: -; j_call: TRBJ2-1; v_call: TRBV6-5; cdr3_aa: CASMGQGKNEQFF; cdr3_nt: TGTGCCAGCATGGGACAGGGTAAAAATGAGCAGTTCTTC
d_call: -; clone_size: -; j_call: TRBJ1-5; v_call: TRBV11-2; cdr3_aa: CASSLGGLEPQHF; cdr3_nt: TGTGCCAGCAGCTTAGGGGGGCTCGAACCCCAGCATTTT
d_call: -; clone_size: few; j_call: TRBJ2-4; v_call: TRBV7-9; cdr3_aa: CASSLVTGGVGDIQYF; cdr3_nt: TGTGCCAGCAGCTTAGTTACCGGCGGGGTGGGAGACATTCAGTACTTC
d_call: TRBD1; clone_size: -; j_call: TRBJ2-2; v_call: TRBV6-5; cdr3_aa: CASSRRDRVPRELFF; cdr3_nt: TGTGCCAGCAGTCGCCGGGACAGGGTTCCTCGGGAGCTGTTTTTT
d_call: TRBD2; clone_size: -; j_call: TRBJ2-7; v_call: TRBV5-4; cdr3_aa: CASSLGIAGVYEQYF; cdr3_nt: TGTGCCAGCAGCTTGGGAATAGCGGGAGTTTACGAGCAGTACTTC
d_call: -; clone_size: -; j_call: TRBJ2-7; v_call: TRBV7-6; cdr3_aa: CASSRGTGAYEQYF; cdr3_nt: TGTGCCAGCAGCCGGGGGACCGGGGCATACGAGCAGTACTTC
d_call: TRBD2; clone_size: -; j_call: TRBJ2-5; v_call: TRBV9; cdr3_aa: CASSARLAGEQETQYF; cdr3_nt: TGTGCCAGCAGCGCTCGACTAGCGGGGGAACAAGAGACCCAGTACTTC
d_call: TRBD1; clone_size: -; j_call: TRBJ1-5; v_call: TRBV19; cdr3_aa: CASSAQGVGNQPQHF; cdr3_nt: TGTGCCAGTAGTGCACAGGGGGTCGGCAATCAGCCCCAGCATTTT
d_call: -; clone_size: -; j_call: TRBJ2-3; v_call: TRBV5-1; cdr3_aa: CASSLERGSTDTQYF; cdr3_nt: TGCGCCAGCAGCTTGGAGAGGGGGAGCACAGATACGCAGTATTTT
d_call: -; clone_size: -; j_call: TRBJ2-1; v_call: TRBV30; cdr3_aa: CAWSAGTAGVRIYEQFF; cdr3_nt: TGTGCCTGGAGTGCCGGGACAGCGGGGGTACGTATCTATGAGCAGTTCTTC
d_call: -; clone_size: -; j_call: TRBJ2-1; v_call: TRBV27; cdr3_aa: CASSTTSLGEFF; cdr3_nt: TGTGCCAGCAGTACGACTAGTCTCGGGGAGTTCTTC
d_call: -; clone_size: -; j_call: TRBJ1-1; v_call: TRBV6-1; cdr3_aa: CASSKQGKNTEAFF; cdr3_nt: TGTGCCAGCAGTAAACAGGGCAAGAACACTGAAGCTTTCTTT
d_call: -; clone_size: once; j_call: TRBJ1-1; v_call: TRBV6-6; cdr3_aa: CASTRGRGWGTEAFF; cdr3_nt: TGTGCCAGCACCCGCGGTAGGGGTTGGGGCACTGAAGCTTTCTTT
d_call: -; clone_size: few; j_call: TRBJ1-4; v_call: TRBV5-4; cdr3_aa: CASSLGREVEKLFF; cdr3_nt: TGTGCCAGCAGCTTGGGGCGGGAGGTGGAAAAACTGTTTTTT
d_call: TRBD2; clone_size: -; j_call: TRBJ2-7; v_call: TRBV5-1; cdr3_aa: CASSLYWEGYEQYF; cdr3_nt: TGCGCCAGCAGCTTGTATTGGGAGGGGTACGAGCAGTACTTC
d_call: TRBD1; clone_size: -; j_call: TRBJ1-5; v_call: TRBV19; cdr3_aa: CASSIGTGVNQPQHF; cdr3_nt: TGTGCCAGTAGTATAGGGACAGGGGTCAATCAGCCCCAGCATTTT
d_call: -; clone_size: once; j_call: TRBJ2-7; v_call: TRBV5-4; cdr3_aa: CASSLGTHYEQYF; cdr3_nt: TGTGCCAGCAGCTTGGGGACTCACTACGAGCAGTACTTC
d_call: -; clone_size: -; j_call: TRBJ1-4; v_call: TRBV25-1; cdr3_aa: CASSESGTTNEKLFF; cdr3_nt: TGTGCCAGCAGTGAAAGCGGTACAACTAATGAAAAACTGTTTTTT
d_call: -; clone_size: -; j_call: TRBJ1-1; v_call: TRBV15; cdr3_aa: CATSRRSGSNTEAFF; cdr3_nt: TGTGCCACCAGCAGGCGCTCAGGCTCGAACACTGAAGCTTTCTTT
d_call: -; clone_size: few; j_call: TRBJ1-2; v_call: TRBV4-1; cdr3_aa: CASSQDHNSIDYGYTF; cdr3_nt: TGCGCCAGCAGCCAAGATCATAACAGTATCGACTATGGCTACACCTTC
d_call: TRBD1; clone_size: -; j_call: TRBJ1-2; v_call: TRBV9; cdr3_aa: CASSGTGFRGYTF; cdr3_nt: TGTGCCAGCAGCGGGACAGGGTTTCGGGGCTACACCTTC
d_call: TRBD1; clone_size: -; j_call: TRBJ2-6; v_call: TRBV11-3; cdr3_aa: CASSLGQGAEGANVLTF; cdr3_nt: TGTGCCAGCAGCTTGGGGCAGGGGGCGGAAGGGGCCAACGTCCTGACTTTC
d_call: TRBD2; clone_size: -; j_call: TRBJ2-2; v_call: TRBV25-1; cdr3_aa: CASSGLAQSGELFF; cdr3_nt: TGTGCCAGCAGTGGACTAGCGCAATCCGGGGAGCTGTTTTTT
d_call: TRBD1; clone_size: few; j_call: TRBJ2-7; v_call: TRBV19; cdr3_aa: CASRAPGQGIYEQYF; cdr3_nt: TGTGCCAGTAGAGCCCCGGGACAGGGTATCTACGAGCAGTACTTC